Listed here are 18 T cell receptor beta chains from one sample, sequenced in a study of shared clonotypes between healthy human individuals. Data came from immunoSEQ multiplex PCR; TCRdb stores just in-frame clones and leaves some out. The data show 2,100,000 or so clones, 90% to 97% seen once. Sequencing input: naive CD4+ T cells sorted from blood. Regarding subset: CD45RA+ positively selected. These receptors originate from a man between 18 and 35 years old in good health.

The genes are TRBV2 and TRBJ2-3; D possibly corresponds to TRBD1 (5 bases). CDR1 is SNHLY and CDR2 is FYNNEI in the germline V gene. V was cut by 6 bases and J by 4 bases, with 14 bases left in between. The CDR3 extends over 14 amino acids. The CDR3 protein is CASSASQVSDTQYF. The CDR3 region has the DNA TGTGCCAGCAGCGCGTCACAGGTATCAGATACGCAGTATTTT.

Details on this clone: The sample has other DNA sequences that encode this CDR3 too. The rearrangement links TRBV5-1 to TRBJ2-3; D remains ambiguous. CDR1 is SGHRS, CDR2 YFSETQ, per germline. V was trimmed by 2 bases and J by 4 bases, leaving 8 bases between them. The CDR3 runs to 13 residues. The CDR3 DNA follows: TGCGCCAGCAGCTTAGGCGGATCAGATACGCAGTATTTT. Protein product: CASSLGGSDTQYF.

This chain joins TRBV11-2 and TRBJ1-2, with D tentatively TRBD1 (5 bases). Germline V gives CDR1 SGHAT, CDR2 FQNNGV. This CDR3 comprises 13 residues. The V end was cut by 0 bases, the J end by 10 bases, with 12 bases between. The chain's CDR3 is CASSLDLWGDYTF. In nucleotides, the CDR3 is TGTGCCAGCAGCTTAGATCTGTGGGGGGACTACACCTTC.

The gene calls are TRBV27 and TRBJ1-1, with 9 bases fitting TRBD1. CDR1 and CDR2 from the germline V gene are MNHEY and SMNVEV (reference sequence). This CDR3 contains 14 residues. V lost 6 bases to trimming and J lost 3 bases; unmatched junction nucleotides: 5. The CDR3 sequence is CASSWDREHTEAFF. CDR3 DNA: TGTGCCAGCAGCTGGGACAGGGAGCACACTGAAGCTTTCTTT.

The rearrangement joins TRBV11-2 to TRBJ1-6; TRBD1 matches at 9 bases. V shed 4 bases and J 4 bases; nucleotides not matched to a gene: 2. The germline V gene has CDR1 SGHAT and CDR2 FQNNGV. This CDR3 comprises 15 residues. This CDR3 reads CASSSGTGYNSPLHF. CDR3 nucleotides: TGTGCCAGCAGCTCGGGGACAGGGTATAATTCACCCCTCCACTTT.

The V call is TRBV19, the J call TRBJ1-4, with TRBD1 matching 7 bases. The germline gives CDR1 LNHDA, CDR2 SQIVND (reference sequence). Trimming cost V 6 bases and J 6 bases; bases outside gene matches: 4. This CDR3 is built from 13 residues. The CDR3 DNA follows: TGTGCCAGTAGGGTGACAGGGCATGAAAAACTGTTTTTT. Protein product: CASRVTGHEKLFF.

The chain employs TRBV5-5 and TRBJ2-5, with 8 bases fitting TRBD1. The germline CDR1 and CDR2 sequences are SGHKS and YYEKEE (reference sequence). This CDR3 region has 15 residues. The ends lost 4 bases at V and 3 bases at J; junction bases unmatched: 8. CDR3 in amino acids: CASSLTMDREETQYF. CDR3 DNA sequence: TGTGCCAGCAGCCTAACAATGGACAGGGAAGAGACCCAGTACTTC.

J is TRBJ2-7 and V is TRBV18; 7 bases are shared with TRBD1. CDR1 and CDR2 from the germline V gene are KGHSH and LQKENI. The CDR3 spans 16 residues. J was trimmed by 2 bases and V by 0 bases; bases with no gene match: 7. The CDR3 loop reads CASSPPGTARTYEQYF. Written as DNA, the CDR3 is TGTGCCAGCTCACCACCAGGGACAGCTAGGACCTACGAGCAGTACTTC.

This clone was seen a few times. This chain links TRBV10-1 with TRBJ1-2; D remains ambiguous. The CDR3 is made up of 12 amino acids. CDR1 WNHNN and CDR2 SYGVQD come from the germline V gene (reference sequence). V gave up 3 bases and J gave up 6 bases, with 8 bases separating them. For the CDR3, the DNA is TGCGCCAGCAGTGATAGCTCCAATGGCTACACCTTC. The encoded protein is CASSDSSNGYTF.

The rearrangement uses TRBV29-1 and TRBJ1-2; TRBD1 matches 7 bases. Looked up from germline, CDR1 is SQVTM and CDR2 is ANQGSEA. The trim removed 6 bases at V and 2 bases at J, leaving 6 bases unmatched. The CDR3 covers 13 residues. The CDR3 reads CSVEQGPNYGYTF. As DNA, the CDR3 is TGCAGCGTCGAACAGGGGCCCAACTATGGCTACACCTTC.

The rearrangement uses TRBV19 and TRBJ1-1; 8 positions match TRBD1. This CDR3 has 15 amino acids. J gave up 4 bases and V 9 bases, and 13 bases lay outside the gene matches. The germline V gene encodes CDR1 LNHDA and CDR2 SQIVND (reference sequence). The CDR3 region has the DNA TGTGCCAGCCGAAGCGAGGGGACAGGAAGCACTGAAGCTTTCTTT. It yields the protein CASRSEGTGSTEAFF.

This clone occurred once. The V call is TRBV19, the J call TRBJ2-3; possible D gene TRBD1, 6 bases. The germline CDR1 and CDR2 sequences are LNHDA and SQIVND (reference sequence). V lost 2 bases and J 4 bases, leaving 10 bases between the germline ends. CDR3 length: 14 residues. The CDR3 region has the DNA TGTGCCAGTAGTATACACAGGGTAGCAGATACGCAGTATTTT. This encodes CASSIHRVADTQYF.

V and J are TRBV5-1 and TRBJ1-2, with 10 bases fitting TRBD1. Per germline, CDR1 SGHRS and CDR2 YFSETQ. Trimming took 6 bases from V and 5 from J; bases not matched to a gene: 10. The CDR3 spans 15 residues. CDR3 region: CASTHGGTGDYGYTF. In DNA, the CDR3 is TGCGCCAGCACCCATGGTGGGACAGGGGATTATGGCTACACCTTC.

The V call is TRBV5-1, the J call TRBJ2-7; TRBD2 aligns across 11 bases. The V segment lost 7 bases and the J segment 2 bases; nucleotides outside the gene matches: 8. This CDR3 has 15 amino acids. CDR1 is SGHRS and CDR2 is YFSETQ in the germline V gene. CDR3 sequence: CASSKLAGDTYEQYF. For the CDR3, the DNA is TGCGCCAGCTCTAAACTAGCGGGGGACACCTACGAGCAGTACTTC.

The chain carries TRBV30 and TRBJ1-5, with TRBD1 as a possible D gene (5 bases). CDR3 length equals 15 residues. Germline V gives CDR1 GTSNPN, CDR2 SVGIG (reference sequence). Deletions cut 2 bases from V and 8 bases from J, with 19 bases between. The chain's CDR3 is CAWSLGGGDKEPQHF. The CDR3, as DNA: TGTGCCTGGAGTCTTGGGGGGGGAGACAAAGAGCCCCAGCATTTT.

The chain recombines TRBV5-4 with TRBJ2-7; 10 bases are shared with TRBD1. Per the germline V gene, CDR1 is SGHNT and CDR2 is YYREEE (reference sequence). V lost 7 bases to trimming and J lost 7 bases; unmatched junction nucleotides: 11. There are 14 residues in the CDR3. CDR3 region: CASYSTGGSREQYF. CDR3 DNA: TGTGCCAGCTATTCGACAGGGGGCTCTCGGGAGCAGTACTTC.

The chain couples TRBV29-1 to TRBJ2-1; 8 bases are shared with TRBD2. Germline V lookup: CDR1 SQVTM, CDR2 ANQGSEA. The V and J ends lost 3 bases and 3 bases, in that order; junction bases with no gene match: 4. The CDR3 is 14 amino acids. CDR3 sequence reads: CSVDGLAGYNEQFF. Here the CDR3 DNA reads TGCAGCGTTGATGGGCTAGCGGGCTACAATGAGCAGTTCTTC.

Comments on this clone: Other DNA sequences in this sample translate to the same CDR3. In nucleotides, the CDR3 is TGTGCCAGCAGCTCCAGCGGAGATACGCAGTATTTT. This sequence encodes CASSSSGDTQYF. The rearrangement joins TRBV7-9 to TRBJ2-3; perhaps TRBD2 as D (5 bases). V lost 4 bases, J lost 5 bases, and 7 bases lay in between. From germline, CDR1 is SEHNR and CDR2 FQNEAQ (reference sequence). This CDR3 comprises 12 residues.